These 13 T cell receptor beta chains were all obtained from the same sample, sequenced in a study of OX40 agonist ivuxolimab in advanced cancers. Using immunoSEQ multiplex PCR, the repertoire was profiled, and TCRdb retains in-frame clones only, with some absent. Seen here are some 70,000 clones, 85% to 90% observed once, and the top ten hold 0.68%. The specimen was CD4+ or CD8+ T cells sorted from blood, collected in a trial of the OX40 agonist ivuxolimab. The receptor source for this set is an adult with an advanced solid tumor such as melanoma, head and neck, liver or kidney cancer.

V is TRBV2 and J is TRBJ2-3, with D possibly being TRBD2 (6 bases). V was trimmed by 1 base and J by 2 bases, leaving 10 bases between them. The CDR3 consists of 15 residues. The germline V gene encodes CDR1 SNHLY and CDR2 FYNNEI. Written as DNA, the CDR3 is TGTGCCAGCAGTGAAGAGCGGGCACCCACAGATACGCAGTATTTT. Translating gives CASSEERAPTDTQYF. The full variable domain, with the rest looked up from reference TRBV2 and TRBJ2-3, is EPEVTQTPSHQVTQMGQEVILRCVPISNHLYFYWYRQILGQKVEFLVSFYNNEISEKSEIFDDQFSVERPDGSNFTLKIRSTKLEDSAMYFCASSEERAPTDTQYFGPGTRLTVL.

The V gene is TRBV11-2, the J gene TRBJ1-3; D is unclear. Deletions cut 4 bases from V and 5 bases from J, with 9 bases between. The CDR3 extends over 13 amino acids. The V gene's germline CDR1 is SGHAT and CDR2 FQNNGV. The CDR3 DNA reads TGTGCCAGCAGCTCCTTACACCGAAACACCATATATTTT. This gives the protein CASSSLHRNTIYF.

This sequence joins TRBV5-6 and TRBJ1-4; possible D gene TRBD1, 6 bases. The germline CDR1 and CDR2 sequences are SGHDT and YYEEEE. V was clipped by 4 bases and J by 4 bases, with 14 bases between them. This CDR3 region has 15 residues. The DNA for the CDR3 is TGTGCCAGCAGCACACCGGGACATTTTAATGAAAAACTGTTTTTT. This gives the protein CASSTPGHFNEKLFF.

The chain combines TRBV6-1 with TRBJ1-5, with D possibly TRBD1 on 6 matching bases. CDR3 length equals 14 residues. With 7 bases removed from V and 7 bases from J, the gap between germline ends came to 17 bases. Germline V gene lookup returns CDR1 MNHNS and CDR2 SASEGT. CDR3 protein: CASIRGGGGQPQHF. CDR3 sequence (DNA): TGTGCCAGCATTCGAGGGGGGGGCGGGCAGCCCCAGCATTTT.

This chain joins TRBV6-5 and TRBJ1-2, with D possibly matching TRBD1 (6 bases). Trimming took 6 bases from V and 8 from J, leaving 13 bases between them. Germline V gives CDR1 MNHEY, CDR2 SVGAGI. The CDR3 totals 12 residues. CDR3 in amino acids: CASSTTGHGYTF. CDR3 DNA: TGTGCCAGCAGCACGACAGGCCACGGCTACACCTTC.

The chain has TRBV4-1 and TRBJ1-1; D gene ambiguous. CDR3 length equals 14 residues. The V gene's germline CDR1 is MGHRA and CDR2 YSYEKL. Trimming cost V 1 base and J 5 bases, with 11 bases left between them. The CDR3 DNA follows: TGCGCCAGCAGCCAAGTGGGGTTAGGGACTGAAGCTTTCTTT. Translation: CASSQVGLGTEAFF.

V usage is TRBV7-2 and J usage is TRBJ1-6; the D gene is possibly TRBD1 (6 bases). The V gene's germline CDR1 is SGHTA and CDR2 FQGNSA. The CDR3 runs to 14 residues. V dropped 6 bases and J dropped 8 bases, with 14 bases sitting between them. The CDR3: CASSLQGIDSPLHF. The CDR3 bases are TGTGCCAGCAGTTTACAGGGTATTGATTCACCCCTCCACTTT.

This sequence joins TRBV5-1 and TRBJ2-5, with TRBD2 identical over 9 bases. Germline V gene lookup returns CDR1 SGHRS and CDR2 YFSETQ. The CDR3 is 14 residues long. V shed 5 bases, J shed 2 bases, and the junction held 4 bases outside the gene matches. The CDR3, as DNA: TGCGCCAGCAGAGGCCTAGCGGGGCAAGAGACCCAGTACTTC. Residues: CASRGLAGQETQYF.

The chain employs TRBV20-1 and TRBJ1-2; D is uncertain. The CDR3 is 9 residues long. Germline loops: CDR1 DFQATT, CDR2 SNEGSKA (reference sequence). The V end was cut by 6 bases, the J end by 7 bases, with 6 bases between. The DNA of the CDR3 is TGCAGTGCGTCCCCTGGCTACACCTTC. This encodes CSASPGYTF.

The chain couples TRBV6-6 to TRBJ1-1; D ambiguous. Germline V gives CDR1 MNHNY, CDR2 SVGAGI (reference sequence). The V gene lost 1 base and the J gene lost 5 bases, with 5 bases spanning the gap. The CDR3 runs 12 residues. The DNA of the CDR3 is TGTGCCAGCAGTTACTGGAGTACTGAAGCTTTCTTT. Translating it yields CASSYWSTEAFF.

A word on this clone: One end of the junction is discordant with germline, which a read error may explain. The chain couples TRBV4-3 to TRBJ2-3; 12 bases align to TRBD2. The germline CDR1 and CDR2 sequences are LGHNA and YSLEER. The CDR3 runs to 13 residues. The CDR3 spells CASSQSTSGGPNF. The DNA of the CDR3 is TGCGCCAGCAGCCAGTCGACTAGCGGGGGCCCGAATTTT.

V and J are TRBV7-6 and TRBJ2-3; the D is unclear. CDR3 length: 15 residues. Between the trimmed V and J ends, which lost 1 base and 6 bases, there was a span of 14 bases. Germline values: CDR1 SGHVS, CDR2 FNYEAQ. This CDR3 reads CASSLVPGFKDTQYF. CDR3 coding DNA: TGTGCCAGCAGCTTAGTGCCGGGTTTCAAGGATACGCAGTATTTT.

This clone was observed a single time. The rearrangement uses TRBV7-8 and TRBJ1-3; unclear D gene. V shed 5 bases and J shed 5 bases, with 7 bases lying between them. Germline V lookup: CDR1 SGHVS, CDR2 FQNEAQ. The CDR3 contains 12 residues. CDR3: CASSDRRNTIYF. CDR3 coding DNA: TGTGCCAGCAGCGACCGTAGAAACACCATATATTTT.